Described below is a single T cell receptor beta chain sequence and its context. Its cognate antigen is unknown. This sample's time point: week 23, last vaccination. The content of each vaccine dose was 300 ug of mutant IDH1 20-mer peptide, and topical imiquimod accompanied it. The CDR3 is 14 residues long. Germline V lookup: CDR1 LGHNA, CDR2 YSLEER. Deletions cut 0 bases from V and 8 bases from J, with 13 bases between. The entry originates in a study of a mutant IDH1 vaccine in newly diagnosed glioma. The repertoire was sequenced with immunoSEQ multiplex PCR; TCRdb's copy has only in-frame clones and lacks some. The table has approximately 44,000 clones, approximately 90% seen once.

The source of this sequence is a man over 45 with glioma. The material sequenced was PBMCs, taken from a glioma patient whose treatment included an IDH1 peptide vaccine. The V call is TRBV4-3, the J call TRBJ1-2; D perhaps matches TRBD1 (6 bases). Written as DNA, the CDR3 is TGCGCCAGCAGCCAAGATGCAGGGACATTCGGCTACACCTTC. Protein product: CASSQDAGTFGYTF.